The clone carrying this T cell receptor (beta chain) was counted at least ten times. Its antigen is not known. The data are from a study of blood T cells in healthy people across ages. General study results and limits: With age, beta diversity per million T cells declined roughly linearly, significantly by 40.

The CDR3 loop spans 14 amino acids. The germline gives CDR1 SGHTA, CDR2 FQGNSA. Trimming shortened V by 5 bases and J by 9 bases, and 17 bases separated the two germline ends. The use of a sample-barcoded 5' primer and a J-beta primer mix characterized a second PCR of about 7 to 12 cycles. TCRdb re-derived calls from the 5' RACE reads in MiXCR, one entry per CDR3 protein. Among approximately 690,000 distinct CDR3 sequences, 40% to 50% were seen once, and the ten largest hold around 30%. V gene TRBV7-2 combines with J gene TRBJ2-1; D uncertain. The sample taken for sequencing was blood. The receptor comes from an older man in good health. CDR3 sequence (DNA): TGTGCCAGCAGCCCGGGCCTTGGGTGGAGTGAGCAGTTCTTC. Protein: CASSPGLGWSEQFF.